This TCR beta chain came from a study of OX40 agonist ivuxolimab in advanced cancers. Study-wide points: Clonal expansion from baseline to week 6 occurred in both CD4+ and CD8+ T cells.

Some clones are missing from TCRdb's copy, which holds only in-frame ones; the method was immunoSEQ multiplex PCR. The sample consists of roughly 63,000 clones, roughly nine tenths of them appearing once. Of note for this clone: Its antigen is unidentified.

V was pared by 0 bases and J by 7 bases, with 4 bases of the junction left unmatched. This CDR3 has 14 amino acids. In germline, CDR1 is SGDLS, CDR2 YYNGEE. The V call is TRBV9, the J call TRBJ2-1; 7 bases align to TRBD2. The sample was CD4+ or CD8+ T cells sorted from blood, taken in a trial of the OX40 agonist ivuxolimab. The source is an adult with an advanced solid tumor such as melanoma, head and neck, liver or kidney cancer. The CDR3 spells CASSVGLAVNEQFF. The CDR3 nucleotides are TGTGCCAGCAGCGTAGGGCTAGCGGTAAATGAGCAGTTCTTC.